The sequence of this T cell receptor (beta chain) was determined in a study of human versus mouse CDR3 diversity and MHC coevolution (dated by TCRdb to about 2017). Study-wide context: According to reports, the immunoSEQ assay detects one in 200,000 T cells and minimizes multiplex PCR amplification bias. Across mouse and human samples, each sample had between roughly 0.6 x 10^7 and 1.8 x 10^7 valid reads. Human naive CD4 T cell repertoires were used as a reference for TCR selection on multiple MHC II alleles and were compared with human-TCR-locus transgenic mice carrying single MHC II. The human cohort was made up of three healthy volunteer blood donors, who at collection were aged 30 to 39, 40 to 50 and 60 to 70, one donor in each range. Study-wide findings and limitations: The lowest clonal inequality scores among all compared groups were observed in most of the three human donors. iCHAO1 estimates gave humans the largest TCR beta repertoire, approximately 1.7 million clonotypes, attributed likely to selection by multiple MHC II molecules. On average, humans had more CDR3 deletions and insertions than mice, indicating greater exonuclease and TdT activity. Because human T cells were selected on several MHC II alleles, repertoire diversity was not considered directly comparable between humans and mice.

The QIAGEN blood and tissue kit was used to extract genomic DNA from sorted cells, and the DNA was quantified on a NanoDrop 1000. Using multiplex PCR of genomic DNA, the immunoSEQ platform deep sequenced and quantified the TCR alpha and beta chains. The study's processing was this. IMGT gene and region definitions were used for annotation of the TCR sequences. Out-of-frame rearrangements were taken as a proxy for the preselection repertoire and were compared with in-frame clonotypes. Repertoire size was estimated with the iCHAO1 estimator supplied with the immunoSEQ platform. A Gini index, which is based on the Lorenz curve, was applied to in-frame amino acid clonotypes to measure clonal inequality. Shared clonotypes were counted with the intersect function of the R package tcR, and similarity was scored with the Jaccard index. V, J and V-J usage frequencies went into a principal component analysis run with the R prcomp function, with no normalization applied. TCRdb took over this immuneACCESS table, retaining in-frame rearrangements with V and J assigned. Such tables are incomplete; in checked studies, under half of the missing clones stem from an unresolved V gene, and the remainder is unexplained. That table furnishes V, J and clone size, whereas the DNA furnished D and trimming. This sample is represented by roughly 80,000 clones; roughly 90% of them were singletons. Together, the top ten hold roughly 0.16% of the sample.

V is pruned by 10 bases and J by 5 bases, leaving 4 bases of the junction without a gene match. The CDR3 spans 14 residues, from the cysteine through the phenylalanine. The only DNA kept is the CDR3, 42 bases in frame from the first base. CDR1 and CDR2 were assigned from the germline V gene as MNHNS and SASEGT. Fluorescence-activated cell sorting was used to pull naive CD4 T cells, meaning cells that were CD45RO-negative and CD62L-positive, out of the PBMCs. From each donor, 45 to 60 ml of fresh peripheral blood was taken, and Ficoll density centrifugation was then used to isolate PBMCs. Sorting was performed on a FACSAria III instrument, with purity above 85% for all samples. Details on this clone: What this receptor recognizes is not known. Base quality data are lacking; no much larger clone is found one base away.

This sequence was found in a person aged 30-70 years in good health. The specimen sequenced was naive CD4+ T cells from blood. Reading the label with the study, this specimen's cell subset or site is: CD45RO-negative CD62L-positive naive CD4 T cells. The V and J segments used are TRBV6-1 and TRBJ1-6; TRBD1 fits 11 bases in the junction. The nucleotide sequence is TGTGCCACCGGGGACAGGGGGAATAATTCACCCCTCCACTTT. This is translated as CATGDRGNNSPLHF.